This T cell receptor beta chain derives from a study of memory CD4+ T cells and cytomegalovirus serostatus. Single viable CD3+CD4+CD8-CD45RO+ cells were sorted as the memory CD4+ T cells. Serostatus was set by detecting CMV pp150, pp28, p38, p52 IgG. Method: immunoSEQ multiplex PCR; TCRdb's copy keeps in-frame clones and lacks some. The sample lists tens of thousands of clones, about 78% occurring once. With regard to this clone: The antigen remains undetermined.

The CDR3 is 14 residues long. The V end lost 3 bases, the J end lost 5 bases, and 14 bases lay between the germline ends. Germline-derived CDR1 and CDR2 are SGHVS and FQNEAQ. Whole-study results and caveats: The CMV-associated TCR signature appears largely within the CD4+ memory repertoire. About 40% of the roughly 160 known CMV-associated TCRbeta sequences appeared in CD4+ memory.

The sequenced material came from memory CD4+ T cells from blood. This TCR came from an adult in good health and CMV-seronegative. This chain connects TRBV7-8 to TRBJ2-7; D is perhaps TRBD2 (7 bases). The CDR3 DNA follows: TGTGCCAGCAGCTTCCGGGGGGCGGAGGACGAGCAGTACTTC. It encodes CASSFRGAEDEQYF. Using reference TRBV7-8 and TRBJ2-7 for the parts outside the CDR3, the full variable domain is GAGVSQSPRYKVAKRGQDVALRCDPISGHVSLFWYQQALGQGPEFLTYFQNEAQLDKSGLPSDRFFAERPEGSVSTLKIQRTQQEDSAVYLCASSFRGAEDEQYFGPGTRLTVT.